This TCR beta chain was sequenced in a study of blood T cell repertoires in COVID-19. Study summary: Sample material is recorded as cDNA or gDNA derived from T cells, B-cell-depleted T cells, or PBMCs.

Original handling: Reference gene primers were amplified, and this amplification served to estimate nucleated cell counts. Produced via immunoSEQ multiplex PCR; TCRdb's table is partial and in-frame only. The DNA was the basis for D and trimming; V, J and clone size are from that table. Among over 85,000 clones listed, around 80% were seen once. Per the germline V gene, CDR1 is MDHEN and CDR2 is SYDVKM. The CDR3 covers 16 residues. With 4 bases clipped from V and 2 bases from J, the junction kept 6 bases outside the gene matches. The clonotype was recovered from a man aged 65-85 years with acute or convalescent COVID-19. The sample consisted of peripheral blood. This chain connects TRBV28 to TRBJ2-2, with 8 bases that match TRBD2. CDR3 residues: CASSSRTSLNTGELFF. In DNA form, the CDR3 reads TGTGCCAGCAGTTCAAGGACTAGCCTAAACACCGGGGAGCTGTTTTTT.